This is a list of T cell receptor beta chains from one sample in a study of blood T cell repertoires in COVID-19. TCRdb keeps only in-frame clones here, not all; method: immunoSEQ multiplex PCR. This table holds 90,000 to 110,000 clones, around four fifths found once. Sequences were obtained from peripheral blood. The source of these receptors is an older woman with acute or convalescent COVID-19. CDR3s include the opening cysteine and the closing phenylalanine or tryptophan. The D gene is left open where the match is weak. Part of the rows lack a size; the others show once, few, many or a class for expanded clones.

J	V	D	size	DNA	CDR3
TRBJ2-1	TRBV12-3/TRBV12-4	.	.	TGTGCCAGCACAGGCCGGAATGAGCAGTTCTTC	CASTGRNEQFF
TRBJ2-7	TRBV5-6	.	.	TGTGCCAGCAGCTTCTTATCCGAGCAGTACTTC	CASSFLSEQYF
TRBJ1-2	TRBV4-1	.	once	TGCGCCAGCAGCCCCCCGGGGACAATCTATGGCTACACCTTC	CASSPPGTIYGYTF
TRBJ1-1	TRBV11-2	.	.	TGTGCCAGCAGTCCTCGGTCGAACACTGAAGCTTTCTTT	CASSPRSNTEAFF
TRBJ1-5	TRBV19	TRBD1	.	TGTGCCAGTAGTAAGACAGGGAAAGGGGGGCAGCCCCAGCATTTT	CASSKTGKGGQPQHF
TRBJ1-6	TRBV21-1	.	few	TGTGCCAGCATAGGCAGGGAGGGATCACCCCTCCACTTT	CASIGREGSPLHF
TRBJ2-1	TRBV9	.	.	TGTGCCAGCAGCGACGAGGGAAATGAGCAGTTCTTC	CASSDEGNEQFF
TRBJ1-5	TRBV12-5	TRBD1	.	TGTGCTAGTGGTCCCGACAGGGGTGGAATTCAGCCCCAGCATTTT	CASGPDRGGIQPQHF
TRBJ2-3	TRBV18	.	.	TGTGCCAGCTCACCTGGGCGTCAAAACACAGATACGCAGTATTTT	CASSPGRQNTDTQYF
TRBJ1-5	TRBV7-3	.	.	TGTGCCAGCAGCTTGGGGGCTCCCCTCAATCAGCCCCAGCATTTT	CASSLGAPLNQPQHF
TRBJ2-7	TRBV5-1	.	.	TGCGCCAGCAGCTTGTTCGGTAACGAGCAGTACTTC	CASSLFGNEQYF
TRBJ2-3	TRBV5-1	TRBD2	.	TGCGCCAGCAGCTCGACTAGCGGGAATGCAGATACGCAGTATTTT	CASSSTSGNADTQYF
TRBJ1-2	TRBV28	.	.	TGTGCCAGCAGTCTTCCGGGGGGTTCGAACTATGGCTACACCTTC	CASSLPGGSNYGYTF
TRBJ2-7	TRBV2	TRBD2	many	TGTGCCAGCAGGCCCAGCGGGAGCTCCTACGAGCAGTACTTC	CASRPSGSSYEQYF
TRBJ1-4	TRBV3-1/TRBV3-2	.	.	TGTGCCAGCAGCCCTACAGGGACCCCGGGAGAAAAACTGTTTTTT	CASSPTGTPGEKLFF
TRBJ1-6	TRBV19	.	.	TGTGCCACTCGCGGGGACTTGGGTTCACCCCTCCACTTT	CATRGDLGSPLHF
TRBJ2-3	TRBV13	TRBD2	.	TGTGCCAGCAGCAGAACTAGCGGGGGCTCAGATACGCAGTATTTT	CASSRTSGGSDTQYF
TRBJ2-7	TRBV28	TRBD1	.	TGTGCCGCAGGGGGATTCCCCTCCTACGAGCAGTACTTC	CAAGGFPSYEQYF
TRBJ2-1	TRBV11-3	TRBD2	.	TGTGCCAGCAGCCGGGGGGGCGGAACCTACAATGAGCAGTTCTTC	CASSRGGGTYNEQFF
TRBJ1-1	TRBV11-1	.	once	TGTGCCAGCAGCTTAGAGGGGCCTCCCACTGAAGCTTTCTTT	CASSLEGPPTEAFF
TRBJ2-7	TRBV5-1	TRBD1	.	TGCGCCAGCAGCTTGGCTCGGCAGGGGGCCGACGAGCAGTACTTC	CASSLARQGADEQYF
TRBJ2-1	TRBV4-3	TRBD2	.	TGCGCCAGCAGCCAAGAACAGCGGGGCGCCTACAATGAGCAGTTCTTC	CASSQEQRGAYNEQFF
TRBJ2-3	TRBV2	TRBD2	once	TGTGCCAGCAGTGACCTTCGGGCGGGGGGAAGCACAGATACGCAGTATTTT	CASSDLRAGGSTDTQYF
TRBJ2-7	TRBV28	.	.	TGTGCCAGCAATCAGGTCCCCCACGAGCAGTACTTC	CASNQVPHEQYF
TRBJ1-2	TRBV28	.	.	TGTGCCAGCGGGCCGGGACTGTTGTCAGCCCGTACAGGCTACACCTTC	CASGPGLLSARTGYTF
TRBJ1-5	TRBV9	.	.	TGTGCCAGCAGCGCAGGGTTCTCCGCGTATCAGCCCCAGCATTTT	CASSAGFSAYQPQHF
TRBJ2-3	TRBV10-2	TRBD2	.	TGCGCCAGCAGTGAGGGCTGGGGGGGGAGGACAGATACGCAGTATTTT	CASSEGWGGRTDTQYF
TRBJ1-2	TRBV30	.	few	TGTGCCTGGAACCCAGGGGAGAGCTATGGCTACACCTTC	CAWNPGESYGYTF
TRBJ1-6	TRBV19	TRBD1	.	TGTGCCAGTAGATCACTGGACAGGGGCCATAATTCACCCCTCCACTTT	CASRSLDRGHNSPLHF
TRBJ1-5	TRBV18	.	.	TGTGCCAGCTCAGCACAGCCATATAGCAATCAGCCCCAGCATTTT	CASSAQPYSNQPQHF
TRBJ1-2	TRBV12-3/TRBV12-4	.	.	TGTGCCAGTATGCAGGGGACCTCTCGGGGCTACACCTTC	CASMQGTSRGYTF
TRBJ1-1	TRBV7-9	.	.	TGTGCCAGCCAGGGGCCAAACCGTGAAGCTTTCTTT	CASQGPNREAFF
TRBJ2-1	TRBV6-1	.	.	TGTGCCAGCAGTGCCACCCGGGCGGGCCTGAGGAATGAGCAGTTCTTC	CASSATRAGLRNEQFF
TRBJ1-6	TRBV6-1	.	.	TGTGCCAGCAGTGAATGGCACAGAAATTCACCCCTCCACTTT	CASSEWHRNSPLHF
TRBJ2-7	TRBV24-1	.	.	TGTGCCACCAGTCCGAGAGGGATCAGCGACGAGCAGTACTTC	CATSPRGISDEQYF
TRBJ2-3	TRBV7-2	TRBD2	.	TGTGCCAGCAGCTTGTGGCTAGCGGGGAACACAGATACGCAGTATTTT	CASSLWLAGNTDTQYF
TRBJ2-1	TRBV5-1	.	.	TGCGCCAGCAGCTTGGTTCAGCGGGCCTACAATGAGCAGTTCTTC	CASSLVQRAYNEQFF
TRBJ2-5	TRBV18	.	.	TGTGCCAGCTCGTTACAGGGCCAAGAGACCCAGTACTTC	CASSLQGQETQYF
TRBJ1-5	TRBV30	.	.	TGTGCCGGGTCGGACAGCCCGGGGCAGCCCCAGCATTTT	CAGSDSPGQPQHF
TRBJ2-7	TRBV5-4	.	.	TGTGCCAGCAGCTCCCCGGTGGCAGGCACTCGCCCCGAGCAGTACTTC	CASSSPVAGTRPEQYF
TRBJ1-5	TRBV30	.	.	TGTGCCTGGAAAGAGTCTCTGGACAGCGGCAATCAGCCCCAGCATTTT	CAWKESLDSGNQPQHF
TRBJ2-5	TRBV7-2	TRBD2	once	TGTGCCAGCAGCCAACCCACTAGCGGGAGGAAGACCCAGTACTTC	CASSQPTSGRKTQYF